This T cell receptor (beta chain) was recorded in a study of blood T cells in healthy people across ages. Findings and caveats of the study: More naive CD4+ cells and higher diversity marked long-lived donors relative to aged donors. Unsorted PBMC input precluded a conclusive naive versus antigen-experienced comparison. Strong correlation linked observed beta diversity and percent naive T cells.

A sample-barcoded 5' primer and a J-beta primer mix were used in a second PCR of roughly 7 to 11 cycles. TCRdb called the 5' RACE reads again in MiXCR, with one record for every CDR3 protein. The sample records 1.5 million to 2 million distinct CDR3 sequences, around 50% being singletons. Each sample had at least 7 million PBMCs isolated. In its sample, this clonotype was seen a few times. What it binds is unknown. This CDR3 is built from 14 residues. Trimming shortened V by 2 bases and J by 5 bases, and 10 bases separated the two germline ends. From germline, CDR1 is MNHNY and CDR2 SVGAGI (reference sequence).

This chain uses TRBV6-6 with TRBJ2-1, with a weak D call TRBD2 (5 bases). The sequence derives from a woman aged 40 to 55 in good health. The sequenced sample was blood. In DNA, the CDR3 is TGTGCCAGCAGTTACCCGGGATTCAACAATGAGCAGTTCTTC. It is translated as CASSYPGFNNEQFF.